The clone carrying this T cell receptor beta chain was picked up a small number of times. TCRdb independently ran MiXCR on the RT-PCR reads; one entry per CDR3 protein. The repertoire holds about a million distinct CDR3 sequences, with approximately 18% as singletons. These data originate in a study of patients and donors after allogeneic stem cell transplantation. V was clipped by 0 bases and J by 3 bases, with 3 bases between them. CDR1 and CDR2 from the germline V gene are SGDLS and YYNGEE. The CDR3 contains 13 residues. The sequenced material came from blood, either unsorted or a sorted T cell fraction (not recorded which). The TCR originated in a human donor who was either an allogeneic HSCT recipient or a stem cell or donor lymphocyte infusion donor (not recorded which). It is not recorded whose cells these are; they may come from a transplant donor. This sequence joins TRBV9 and TRBJ2-2; D remains ambiguous. For the CDR3, the DNA is TGTGCCAGCAGCGTAGTTTACACCGGGGAGCTGTTTTTT. It codes for CASSVVYTGELFF.